This T cell receptor beta chain was recovered during a study of CD8+CD57+ T cells in acquired aplastic anemia. At the level of the study: Sorting CD4+ and CD8+ cells gave DNA averaging approximately 3 ug.

This clonotype has ten or more counts. What it binds is unknown. CDR3 and TCR beta VDJ profiling relied on genomic DNA as the template. TCRdb used MiXCR to reprocess the reads, holding one entry per CDR3 protein. The profile shows approximately 270,000 distinct CDR3 sequences, roughly three fifths of them singletons. Study-wide results and caveats: Levels of CD8+ Simpson's diversity were not significantly distinct in patients versus controls. Twenty-nine shared CD8+ CDR3s appeared highly expressed within patients' immunodominant clones.

CDR1 and CDR2 from the germline V gene are LGHNT and FRNRAP. Deletions cut 7 bases from V and 7 bases from J, with 17 bases between. The CDR3 extends over 14 amino acids. The chain uses TRBV12-5 and TRBJ1-3; the D gene is possibly TRBD1 (5 bases). The sequence derives from a human donor with severe aplastic anemia or a healthy control (not recorded which). The sample was sorted CD4+, CD8+, or CD8+CD57+ T cells (not recorded which) from PBMCs. The CDR3 nucleotides are TGTGCTAGTGTTTCAGGGACTCCGGCCAACACCATATATTTT. Encoded protein: CASVSGTPANTIYF.